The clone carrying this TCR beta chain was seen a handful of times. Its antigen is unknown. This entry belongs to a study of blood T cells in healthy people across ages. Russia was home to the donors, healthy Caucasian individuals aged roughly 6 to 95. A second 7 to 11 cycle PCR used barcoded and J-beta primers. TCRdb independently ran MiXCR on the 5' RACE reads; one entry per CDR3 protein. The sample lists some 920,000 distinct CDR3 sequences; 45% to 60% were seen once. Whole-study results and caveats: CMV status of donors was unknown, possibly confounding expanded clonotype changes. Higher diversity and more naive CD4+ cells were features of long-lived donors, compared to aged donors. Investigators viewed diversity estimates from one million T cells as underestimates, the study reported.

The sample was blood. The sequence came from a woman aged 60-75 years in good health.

CDR3 nucleotide sequence: TGCAGTGCGGCCGGAACCCGGGACTACCGCTCCTACGAGCAGTACTTC. Protein: CSAAGTRDYRSYEQYF. The chain employs TRBV20-1 and TRBJ2-7, with 7 bases aligning to TRBD2. Looked up from germline, CDR1 is DFQATT and CDR2 is SNEGSKA (reference sequence). This CDR3 is built from 16 residues. Trimming took 6 bases from V and 0 from J; bases not matched to a gene: 14.